This entry concerns a single T cell receptor (beta chain). The antigen remains unidentified. Clones were sequenced by immunoSEQ multiplex PCR, and TCRdb holds only the in-frame ones, with some missing. The table has about 120,000 clones, just under 95% seen once. This record comes from a study of T cell responses to AZD1222 COVID-19 vaccine. Notes on the study in general: Females outnumbered males among donors, who were mostly white British; clonal diversity was possibly underestimated. Repertoires in all cases were sampled only once the peak T cell response had passed. AZD1222 recipients seropositive at baseline numbered only 5 to 7. Vaccine-associated CD4 TCRs spanned spike, dominant at 160-218 and 743-854.

Germline trimming cut 0 bases from V and 6 bases from J; bases unmatched to any gene: 10. CDR1 is SGHRS, CDR2 YFSETQ, per germline. This CDR3 has 16 residues. This chain joins TRBV5-1 and TRBJ1-2; 8 bases line up with TRBD1. The material sequenced was peripheral blood, taken on day 0 of AZD1222 vaccination. This clonotype was obtained from an adult in good health. DNA of the CDR3: TGCGCCAGCAGCTTGGTAGGACAGGGTGTTCTGCATGGCTACACCTTC. Amino acids: CASSLVGQGVLHGYTF. Looking up the rest from reference TRBV5-1 and TRBJ1-2 gives the full variable domain: KAGVTQTPRYLIKTRGQQVTLSCSPISGHRSVSWYQQTPGQGLQFLFEYFSETQRNKGNFPGRFSGRQFSNSRSEMNVSTLELGDSALYLCASSLVGQGVLHGYTFGSGTRLTVV.